The 29 T cell receptor beta chains listed next were all sequenced from one sample in a study of CD8+CD57+ T cells in acquired aplastic anemia. Individuals selected for sequencing had exhibited CD8+CD57+ cell expansion on flow cytometry. TCR beta VDJ and CDR3 profiles were obtained from a genomic DNA template. TCRdb fed the reads into MiXCR, producing one record per CDR3 protein. In the table there are about 120,000 distinct CDR3 sequences, about 60% of which are singletons. Material: sorted CD4+, CD8+, or CD8+CD57+ T cells (not recorded which) from PBMCs. Every receptor here comes from a human donor with aplastic anemia.

This CDR3 is CASRRQGHTTYGYTF. The CDR3 coding sequence is TGTGCCAGCAGGAGGCAGGGACACACAACTTATGGCTACACCTTC. This chain joins TRBV12-3 or TRBV12-4 and TRBJ1-2; D may be TRBD1 (6 bases). This CDR3 has 15 amino acids. Trimming stripped 6 bases from V and 5 bases from J, with 19 bases between.

This clonotype came up many times. The chain carries TRBV20-1 and TRBJ2-5; perhaps TRBD2 as D (6 bases). The germline gives CDR1 DFQATT, CDR2 SNEGSKA (reference sequence). The CDR3 has 15 amino acids. V was shortened by 0 bases and J by 1 base, with 12 bases between the two germline ends. CDR3 nucleotide sequence: TGCAGTGCTAGAGATAAATGGGACTTCCAAGAGACCCAGTACTTC. Protein: CSARDKWDFQETQYF.

The V gene is TRBV7-9, the J gene TRBJ2-7, with D unclear. The CDR3 consists of 13 residues. Germline-derived CDR1 and CDR2 are SEHNR and FQNEAQ (reference sequence). V lost 1 base to trimming and J lost 5 bases, with 9 bases between them. Here the CDR3 reads CASSLVGFHEQYF. DNA for the CDR3: TGTGCCAGCAGCTTAGTGGGGTTCCACGAGCAGTACTTC.

The rearrangement joins TRBV20-1 to TRBJ1-1, with 7 bases aligning to TRBD1. The germline gives CDR1 DFQATT, CDR2 SNEGSKA (reference sequence). The CDR3 runs 13 residues. V trimming: 3 bases; J trimming: 5 bases; junction bases outside the gene matches: 6. CDR3 sequence: CSARDTGETEAFF. CDR3 DNA sequence: TGCAGTGCTAGGGATACAGGGGAAACTGAAGCTTTCTTT.

The chain is built from TRBV7-2 and TRBJ2-1, with D perhaps matching TRBD2 (5 bases). Per the germline V gene, CDR1 is SGHTA and CDR2 is FQGNSA. CDR3 size: 14 residues. V was cut by 0 bases and J by 7 bases, with 10 bases left in between. The CDR3 is CASSLAQTRNEQFF. For the CDR3, the DNA is TGTGCCAGCAGCTTAGCCCAAACTAGAAATGAGCAGTTCTTC. Based on the CDR3 plus reference TRBV7-2 and TRBJ2-1, the full variable domain is GAGVSQSPSNKVTEKGKDVELRCDPISGHTALYWYRQSLGQGLEFLIYFQGNSAPDKSGLPSDRFSAERTGGSVSTLTIQRTQQEDSAVYLCASSLAQTRNEQFFGPGTRLTVL.

This clonotype was observed at least ten times. The chain uses TRBV7-9 and TRBJ1-1; no firm D call. The CDR3 has 14 residues. Per the germline V gene, CDR1 is SEHNR and CDR2 is FQNEAQ (reference sequence). V was pared by 3 bases and J by 1 base, with 9 bases between. CDR3 in DNA: TGTGCCAGCAGCTTGTCCGAGGGGAACACTGAAGCTTTCTTT. Translation: CASSLSEGNTEAFF.

This clonotype was found once. The chain recombines TRBV19 with TRBJ2-7; TRBD2 aligns across 8 bases. The V gene end was trimmed by 3 bases and the J gene end by 4 bases; junction bases not matched to a gene: 14. Per germline, CDR1 LNHDA and CDR2 SQIVND (reference sequence). The CDR3 spans 17 residues. The CDR3 here is CASSIRLREGLIYEQYF. The CDR3 DNA reads TGTGCCAGTAGTATCCGCTTACGGGAGGGCCTAATTTACGAGCAGTACTTC.

This chain uses TRBV20-1 with TRBJ1-6; D unclear. This CDR3 has 13 residues. Germline CDR1 reads DFQATT; CDR2 reads SNEGSKA (reference sequence). The V and J ends lost 6 bases and 13 bases respectively, with 19 bases between them. CDR3 protein: CSAVRTLSEPLHF. The DNA of the CDR3 is TGCAGTGCGGTAAGGACGTTGTCGGAGCCCCTCCACTTT.

The chain has TRBV7-3 and TRBJ2-1; D gene unclear. Trimming took 2 bases from V and 14 from J, leaving 16 bases between them. Germline CDR1 SGHTA, CDR2 FQGTGA. The CDR3 sequence is 13 residues long. CDR3 sequence reads: CASSLDGLSRKFF. The CDR3 nucleotides read TGTGCCAGCAGCTTAGATGGCCTCTCACGGAAGTTCTTC.

This sequence joins TRBV12-3 or TRBV12-4 and TRBJ1-6; maybe TRBD1 (5 bases). V shed 6 bases and J shed 7 bases, with 13 bases lying between them. This CDR3 has 14 amino acids. The CDR3 nucleotides are TGTGCCAGCAGATTCCGGGACCACAATTCACCCCTCCACTTT. Amino acid sequence: CASRFRDHNSPLHF.

This clonotype appeared many times. The V gene is TRBV9, the J gene TRBJ2-3, with 9 bases lining up with TRBD2. Germline V gene lookup returns CDR1 SGDLS and CDR2 YYNGEE. The CDR3 totals 15 residues. V lost 6 bases and J lost 2; bases outside the gene matches: 7. CDR3: CASKRTSGHTDTQYF. CDR3 bases: TGTGCCAGCAAGCGAACTAGCGGGCACACAGATACGCAGTATTTT.

This clonotype was seen repeatedly, ten times or more. V gene TRBV12-3 or TRBV12-4 combines with J gene TRBJ2-1; 14 bases match TRBD2. This CDR3 contains 17 residues. Unmatched junction bases numbered 9, after V lost 4 bases and J lost 7 bases. In nucleotides, the CDR3 is TGTGCCAGCAGTTCGACTAGCGGGGGGGCCGTGAGGAATGAGCAGTTCTTC. It translates to CASSSTSGGAVRNEQFF.

This clonotype has only a few counts. Its ends do not fully match the called genes, so a read error is possible. V usage is TRBV7-7 and J usage is TRBJ2-2, with D unresolved. Germline V gene lookup returns CDR1 SSHAT and CDR2 FNYEAQ (reference sequence). The CDR3 is 13 amino acids. The CDR3 nucleotides are TGTGCTAGCAACCGCTTGTCCTCCGGGGAGCTGTTTTTT. Residues: CASNRLSSGELFF.

The rearrangement joins TRBV10-3 to TRBJ1-2; 9 bases are shared with TRBD1. The germline gives CDR1 ENHRY, CDR2 SYGVKD. The CDR3 is 13 amino acids. V was pared by 6 bases and J by 4 bases, with 3 bases of the junction left unmatched. CDR3 loop: CAISTGGGYGYTF. The CDR3 DNA reads TGTGCCATCAGCACAGGGGGCGGCTATGGCTACACCTTC.

This clonotype came up a few times. The CDR3 sequence is CASSLDPGFGYTF. The CDR3 DNA reads TGTGCCAGCAGCTTGGATCCCGGGTTTGGCTACACCTTC. The chain combines TRBV5-6 with TRBJ1-2; D remains unclear. The CDR3 is made up of 13 amino acids. The ends were cut back, 0 bases at V and 7 bases at J, with 10 bases in the middle. In germline, CDR1 is SGHDT, CDR2 YYEEEE.

The chain has TRBV4-1 and TRBJ1-1; D uncertain. The CDR3 consists of 14 residues. Trimming pared 2 bases from V and 6 bases from J, leaving 13 bases between. CDR1 and CDR2 from the germline V gene are MGHRA and YSYEKL. The CDR3 here is CASSQPTVKPEAFF. CDR3 sequence (DNA): TGCGCCAGCAGCCAACCAACAGTTAAGCCTGAAGCTTTCTTT.

This clonotype was seen more than once but under ten times. The DNA for the CDR3 is TGCAGTGCCAGCAGCTTTAGCGGGGCGAGCACAGATACGCAGTATTTT. Encoded protein: CSASSFSGASTDTQYF. The V and J genes are TRBV20-1 and TRBJ2-3, with 8 bases that match TRBD2. Losses at the gene ends were 6 bases for V and 0 bases for J; bases not matched to a gene: 11. The CDR3 sequence is 16 residues long. Germline V gene lookup returns CDR1 DFQATT and CDR2 SNEGSKA (reference sequence).

The table lists this clonotype with a count of one. This chain uses TRBV29-1 with TRBJ2-7; D is undetermined. Germline CDR1 and CDR2: SQVTM and ANQGSEA. The V and J ends lost 5 bases and 1 base respectively, with 6 bases between them. The CDR3 is made up of 11 amino acids. The CDR3 DNA reads as TGCAGCGTTATGGAATCCTACGAGCAGTACTTC. This codes for CSVMESYEQYF.

This clonotype was recorded a few times. The CDR3 protein is CATSDLRGETQYF. DNA of the CDR3: TGTGCCACCAGTGATTTGCGGGGCGAGACCCAGTACTTC. The genes are TRBV24-1 and TRBJ2-5; tentatively, D is TRBD1 or TRBD2 (5 bases each). The CDR3 has 13 amino acids. The V and J ends lost 0 bases and 5 bases respectively, with 6 bases between them. Germline CDR1 KGHDR, CDR2 SFDVKD.

This chain connects TRBV5-4 to TRBJ2-7; no clear D gene. The V gene's germline CDR1 is SGHNT and CDR2 YYREEE (reference sequence). The CDR3 is made up of 13 amino acids. V shed 0 bases and J shed 3 bases, with 7 bases lying between them. The CDR3 bases are TGTGCCAGCAGCTTGGCGCAGCACTACGAGCAGTACTTC. It translates to CASSLAQHYEQYF.

The rearrangement joins TRBV11-1 to TRBJ1-6; maybe TRBD1 (6 bases). The germline V gene encodes CDR1 SGHAT and CDR2 FQDESV (reference sequence). The V end lost 1 base, the J end lost 8 bases, and 15 bases lay between the germline ends. This CDR3 has 16 amino acids. The CDR3 region is CASSLEGGRMDSPLHF. The CDR3 DNA sequence: TGTGCCAGCAGCTTAGAAGGGGGGCGGATGGATTCACCCCTCCACTTT.

This clonotype was recorded a few times. The V and J genes are TRBV4-1 and TRBJ2-1; 10 bases align to TRBD2. This CDR3 has 16 amino acids. V gave up 2 bases and J gave up 6 bases; unmatched junction bases: 7. Germline lookup yields CDR1 MGHRA and CDR2 YSYEKL. The DNA of the CDR3 is TGCGCCAGCAGCCAAAAACCGGGACTAGCGCCCAATGAGCAGTTCTTC. Its translation: CASSQKPGLAPNEQFF.

Many counts were recorded for this clonotype. V and J are TRBV6-1 and TRBJ1-5; no clear D. Trimming took off 1 base at V and 7 bases at J, with 11 bases between the two ends. The CDR3 has 14 residues. Germline V gene data show CDR1 as MNHNS and CDR2 as SASEGT. The CDR3 DNA is TGTGCCAGCAGTGAAGGTTGGGCCGGACAGCCCCAGCATTTT. As protein: CASSEGWAGQPQHF.

This chain links TRBV25-1 with TRBJ2-3, with 12 positions matching TRBD2. Germline V gives CDR1 MGHDK, CDR2 SYGVNS. The CDR3 extends over 15 amino acids. Germline trimming cut 5 bases from V and 4 bases from J; bases unmatched to any gene: 4. CDR3 region: CASSPTSGGADTQYF. CDR3 coding DNA: TGTGCCAGCAGTCCGACTAGCGGGGGTGCAGATACGCAGTATTTT.

This chain joins TRBV2 and TRBJ2-7; weak D call: TRBD2 (5 bases). The V and J ends lost 7 bases and 6 bases respectively, with 19 bases between them. Germline-derived CDR1 and CDR2 are SNHLY and FYNNEI. The CDR3 length is 14 residues. The CDR3: CASILVSAMGEQYF. In DNA form, the CDR3 reads TGTGCCAGCATTCTGGTTAGCGCTATGGGCGAGCAGTACTTC.

This clonotype was recorded many times. The chain links TRBV10-2 to TRBJ1-1; the match to TRBD1 covers 8 bases. CDR3 size: 14 residues. Germline assignment: CDR1 WSHSY and CDR2 SAAADI. Germline trimming cut 8 bases from V and 2 bases from J; bases unmatched to any gene: 7. The CDR3 nucleotides are TGCGCCAGCCGCCCGGGACAGGCTAACACTGAAGCTTTCTTT. This gives the protein CASRPGQANTEAFF.

There are a few counts of this clonotype. The V and J genes are TRBV7-9 and TRBJ2-5, with D possibly being TRBD2 (5 bases). The DNA end is more similar to TRBJ2-7, so the J call may be wrong. Germline V gene data show CDR1 as SEHNR and CDR2 as FQNEAQ (reference sequence). This CDR3 spans 13 amino acids. CDR3 sequence: CASIIPGTYEQYF. The CDR3 DNA reads as TGTGCCAGCATCATCCCGGGGACCTACGAGCAGTACTTC.

The chain employs TRBV19 and TRBJ1-1, with D possibly matching TRBD1 (5 bases). Deletions cut 3 bases from V and 5 bases from J, with 16 bases between. CDR3 size: 15 residues. Looked up from germline, CDR1 is LNHDA and CDR2 is SQIVND (reference sequence). The CDR3 loop is CASSMGGEGHTEAFF. The CDR3 coding sequence is TGTGCCAGTAGTATGGGTGGTGAGGGGCATACTGAAGCTTTCTTT.

The rearrangement links TRBV2 to TRBJ1-1; D might be TRBD1 (6 bases). From germline, CDR1 is SNHLY and CDR2 FYNNEI. V gave up 7 bases and J gave up 7 bases, with 10 bases separating them. The CDR3 totals 11 residues. In nucleotides, the CDR3 is TGTGCCAGCAACGGACAGTTTGAAGCTTTCTTT. This encodes CASNGQFEAFF.